A selection of T cell receptor beta chains follows, all from one sample in a study of identical twins. Using its own MiXCR run on the 5' RACE reads, TCRdb lists one record per CDR3 protein. The repertoire holds 750,000 to 950,000 distinct CDR3 sequences, with 9% to 15% as singletons. This sample also appeared in a second study, on yellow fever vaccine responses in identical twins.

Sequenced material: PBMCs. The receptors were sampled from a young woman in good health. The conserved cysteine and the conserved F or W are not part of the CDR3 here.

v_gene	j_gene	CDR3aa
TRBV15	TRBJ2-3	ATSRGESSSTDTQY
TRBV6-1	TRBJ1-2	ASSEAGSTGGAYGYT
TRBV25-1	TRBJ1-6	ASSEYERTDLGPLH
TRBV2	TRBJ2-1	ASSERSGSGNEQF
TRBV6-1	TRBJ2-1	ASRLKQRTSSYNEQF
TRBV6-6	TRBJ1-5	ASRSGPHQPQH
TRBV28	TRBJ1-3	ASSLSPGSYSGNTIY
TRBV2	TRBJ1-1	ASSGGDTWNTEAF
TRBV12-3/TRBV12-4	TRBJ2-2	ASSYKRGFTGELF
TRBV20-1	TRBJ2-3	SADDRTDTQY
TRBV18	TRBJ2-7	ASSPAGQSSYEQY
TRBV21-1	TRBJ2-3	ASSKETDSPSTDTQY
TRBV29-1	TRBJ2-2	SVQGGSLTGELF
TRBV10-3	TRBJ2-1	AISLGREPLHEQF
TRBV6-2/TRBV6-3	TRBJ1-5	ASSPDRSFGPQH